This T cell receptor beta chain was recorded in a study of T cell responses to AZD1222 COVID-19 vaccine. Study summary: Pooled together were second doses at about 4 or about 12 weeks. Overall study findings and caveats: Females outnumbered males among donors, who were mostly white British; clonal diversity was possibly underestimated.

The repertoire was sequenced with immunoSEQ multiplex PCR; TCRdb's copy has only in-frame clones and lacks some. The sample gives about 61,000 clones, over 85% of which show up once; approximately 4.9% is in the top ten. Germline values: CDR1 SGHAT, CDR2 FQNNGV. V lost 5 bases to trimming and J lost 1 base, with 19 bases between them. The CDR3 sequence is 17 residues long. Turning to this clone: Its antigen remains unidentified.

This sequence joins TRBV11-2 and TRBJ2-3, with D maybe TRBD2 (6 bases). This TCR was recovered from an adult in good health. The input for sequencing was peripheral blood, taken on day 0 of AZD1222 vaccination. CDR3 residues: CASSQRPGTGRTDTQYF. In DNA form, the CDR3 reads TGTGCCAGCAGCCAACGACCCGGGACTGGACGCACAGATACGCAGTATTTT.